This T cell receptor beta chain is from a study of cytotoxic CD8 clonotypes in ibrutinib-treated CLL. The data were produced by immunoSEQ multiplex PCR, yet TCRdb's version contains in-frame clones alone and is incomplete. The sample carries under 200,000 clones, roughly four fifths recorded once. Trimming took off 1 base at V and 5 bases at J, with 17 bases between the two ends. In germline, CDR1 is SGHTA, CDR2 FQGNSA. The CDR3 has 16 amino acids. The source is a human donor with chronic lymphocytic leukemia. This specimen was PBMCs, taken after 12 months of ibrutinib treatment. The chain uses TRBV7-2 and TRBJ1-1; D unresolved. The CDR3, as DNA: TGTGCCAGCAGCTTAGAGGAGTTCACGGCTGGGACTGAAGCTTTCTTT. The encoded protein is CASSLEEFTAGTEAFF. Supplemented by reference TRBV7-2 and TRBJ1-1, the full variable domain reads GAGVSQSPSNKVTEKGKDVELRCDPISGHTALYWYRQSLGQGLEFLIYFQGNSAPDKSGLPSDRFSAERTGGSVSTLTIQRTQQEDSAVYLCASSLEEFTAGTEAFFGQGTRLTVV.